This note documents a single TCR beta chain sequence. The antigen it binds to is not known. One base away there is no much larger clone; base qualities are not given. The protocol used for the library was the immunoSEQ multiplex PCR assay. A mixture of 60 forward primers for TCR Vbeta segments and 13 reverse primers for TCR Jbeta segments was used in the multiplex PCR. The CDR3 region of rearranged TCR beta genes was amplified from genomic DNA with a multiplex PCR assay. The Illumina HiSeq System was used to sequence the amplified TCR beta libraries as 87-base-pair reads. On the study's bioinformatics: In a later analysis, 70 million to 95 million unique TCR beta chains were counted across the 500 to 850 repertoires, and roughly 10 million of these chains were shared by at least two donors. A nearest-neighbor algorithm error-corrected the raw reads and collapsed the reads into unique sequences, merging closely related sequences to remove PCR and sequencing errors. Alignment of CDR3 sequences to IMGT reference sequences was used to assign V, D and J gene segments. For a sequence to be retained, a match of at least six nucleotides to both a V gene segment and a J gene segment was required. A rearrangement counted as productive if the CDR3 had no stop codons and remained in frame with V and J, and every other rearrangement counted as non-productive. Following IMGT convention, CDR3 was defined as the stretch from the second conserved V-encoded cysteine up to the conserved J-encoded phenylalanine. The earlier analysis of roughly 590 of the donors excluded any sequence lacking an unambiguous match to a single V gene segment. In an earlier analysis of almost 600 of the donors, a V segment was called functional when productive rearrangements were above 56.7%, and segregating when the standard deviation between donors exceeded 5%. A statistical classification framework was built for diagnosing cytomegalovirus status from the catalog of TCR beta chain sequences. V and J gene assignment, in a later analysis, came from comparing TCR nucleotide sequences with IMGT/GENE-DB human TR gene sequences. The TCRdist pipeline was used in a later analysis to assign CDR3 sequences and most-parsimonious VDJ recombination scenarios. A later analysis defined each TCR beta chain by its CDR3 amino acid sequence plus V-gene family, and excluded reads lacking a unique V-gene family. As a way to deal with suspected cross-contamination and a sequencing artifact, a later analysis dropped 450 to 600 nucleotide sequences that were highly shared and had low generation probability. In a later analysis, a clonal expansion index was calculated for each public chain from normalized within-repertoire ranks of inferred template counts. Generation probabilities in a later analysis came from a VDJ recombination model fitted to out-of-frame rearrangements, and those results were checked against IGoR. A later analysis scored TCR-TCR, TCR-HLA and TCR-CMV co-occurrence with hypergeometric tests, applying a repertoire-size bias correction to TCR pairs. False discovery rates were estimated in a later analysis by permuting HLA or CMV assignments 20 times. In a later analysis, co-occurring TCRs were grouped using DBSCAN, with TCRdist sequence similarity added in when clustering inside HLA-allele-positive subsets. Repertoires with fewer than 30,000 or more than 120,000 public chains were left out of co-occurrence clustering, as were four to six repertoires with anomalous nucleotide sharing. As stored in TCRdb, this immuneACCESS dataset retains in-frame rearrangements with V and J assigned. A fraction of the clones does not appear; measured against another copy, unresolved V genes explain less than half of the discrepancy, and the remainder lacks a known reason. V and J calls and clone size are as listed in that table; D and trimming were resolved from the DNA. In this sample the table shows some 140,000 clones, approximately 80% of which occur a single time. Roughly 5.9% of the sample comes from the top ten.

These data originate in a study of cytomegalovirus exposure and HLA in healthy donors (dated by TCRdb to the late 2010s). With regard to the full study: An earlier analysis of some 550 of the donors reported 250 to 300 Gb of sequence data and about 100 million unique TCR beta sequences from about 180 million T cells. All discovery cohort repertoires had been generated using a single sequencing platform. About 300 gigabases of sequencing data and approximately 85 million unique TCR sequences were included in an early release covering about 700 HLA-typed donors. Several DR-DQ haplotypes were handled as single units for association and clustering because linkage in the cohort was strong. To decide whether each TCR beta V gene segment behaved as functional or pseudogenic, an earlier analysis of fewer than 750 of the donors relied on high-throughput TCR beta sequencing. On average, roughly 250,000 unique TCR beta nucleotide sequences were sequenced per donor among several hundred genotyped donors of the cohort, with about 19% of those sequences being non-productive. Rather than drawing on any new phenotypic data, the later analysis identified candidate immune exposures from TCR beta sequences and the way those sequences occurred across donors. Genome-wide SNP genotypes for about 65% of the 666 donors were used in a later genetic analysis, which treated that subset as a discovery cohort. The study combined high-throughput TCR immunosequencing, statistical association of individual TCRs with disease status, and machine learning to predict cytomegalovirus infection status. Using immunosequencing, the study profiled T cell repertoires from 500 to 800 subjects and related those repertoires to cytomegalovirus serostatus. In a later analysis, previously published TCR beta repertoires from 500 to 750 donors were re-analyzed and high-resolution HLA genotyping was added so that TCR occurrence patterns could be studied. Typing coverage differed by locus: A, B, C, DRB1 and DQB1 were typed in roughly 620-630 donors, DQA1 in around 500, DPA1 in around 580, and DPB1 in around 490. Of the approximately 370 genotyped donors, more than 75% were placed in the genetic ancestry cluster associated with self-reported Caucasian donors. Alongside the repertoire data, information on donor age, sex, ethnicity and CMV serostatus was compiled. Along with the approximately 650-subject first cohort, a separate validation cohort of 120 different subjects was used. Class I and class II HLA loci were covered by the typing at four-digit resolution. The study aimed to test whether signatures of past pathogen exposure could be identified by cataloging public T cell receptors. What the work shows at the level of the full study, not this receptor alone: A later analysis found that most CMV-associated TCR beta chains appeared HLA-restricted, with HLA associations seemingly driven largely by CMV exposure. The cohort was sequenced for TCR beta chains only, and without alpha or paired-chain data the features that could be detected were limited. Presence/absence analyses assumed roughly uniform sequencing depth across donors, an assumption that may not hold. A further reported finding was that TCR beta sequences accurately predicted the HLA-A and HLA-B alleles for most subjects in the first cohort. The earlier analysis of some 540 of the donors excluded approximately 17 rarely observed V segments, including chromosome 9 orphons, because counts were too low. The classifier was reported to diagnose cytomegalovirus status with high specificity and sensitivity in both the original and validation cohorts. In the study, some 160 TCR beta chains were listed as associated with cytomegalovirus. A later analysis found that HLA-associated TCR beta chains were more clonally expanded and had lower generation probabilities than equally common non-associated chains. Immune exposure information for the cohort was limited to CMV serostatus. Linkage disequilibrium might explain the correlated functional status among segregating V segments, but an unknown experimental factor could not be ruled out. In a later analysis, TCR association rates were found to vary across HLA loci, with the most associated TCRs seen for DRB1 alleles and the fewest for HLA-C alleles. According to a later analysis, parvovirus B19, influenza, CMV and Epstein-Barr virus appeared linked to several top co-occurrence clusters. An association between a missense DCLRE1C variant and V-gene and J-gene trimming of TCR beta chains was found in a later genetic analysis and replicated in an independent cohort. Because some donors lacked HLA typing at each locus, the association tests relied only on the typed subset. A later analysis associated around 16,000 TCR beta sequences with specific HLA alleles at a false discovery rate of 0.05. When HLA alleles, especially DR and DQ, strongly co-occurred, attributing TCR associations to individual alleles was difficult. In an earlier analysis of about 550 of the donors, most TCR beta V segments were observed in productive rearrangements about 90% or about 30% of the time, broadly matching IMGT annotations. The authors suggested that the approach could potentially be extended to other disease states and immunological phenotypes. A cluster of highly shared sequence variants was judged likely to be a technical artifact of the sequencing pipeline. In a later genetic analysis, fewer N-insertions in productive TCRs were reported among donors in an Asian-associated ancestry cluster than the roughly 700-donor mean. Most TCR sequences were seen in very few donors, while some public TCRs were found in many individuals. The 87-base-pair reads could not distinguish some IMGT-functional V segments, including TRBV6-2 and TRBV6-3, so those segments were excluded. Three of the identified cytomegalovirus-associated TCR beta chains were confirmed in vitro to be specific for cytomegalovirus antigens.

The cohort comprised around 690 healthy bone marrow donors. Cohort members were all nominally healthy when sampled, although unrecorded immune exposures were likely present. The donor was CMV seropositive and was included in the group of some 290 seropositive cohort members. A peripheral blood sample was collected from each donor, and TCR beta sequencing was performed on peripheral blood mononuclear cells. The Qiagen DNeasy Blood Extraction Kit was used to extract genomic DNA from the blood cell samples. Spanning cysteine to phenylalanine, the CDR3 consists of 14 amino acids. Only the CDR3 part of the read is kept: 42 bases, read in frame from the first base. From V the trimming removes 4 bases and from J it removes 9 bases, while the gene matches leave 8 bases of the junction unaccounted for. CDR1 and CDR2, looked up from the germline V gene, are MNHNS and SASEGT.

The origin of this receptor is a woman aged 40 to 50 in good health and CMV-seropositive. The chain couples TRBV6-1 to TRBJ2-1; 8 middle bases align to TRBD1. Source material: PBMCs. The DNA sequence is TGTGCCAGCAGTGCCCAGGGGGCGATCGTTGAGCAGTTCTTC. This encodes CASSAQGAIVEQFF.